The following is a T cell receptor (beta chain) sequence with its context. Its antigen is still unknown. A much larger clonotype is one base distant, so this may be a read error. The data are from a study of molecular identifiers for immune sequencing clone quantification. TCRdb fed the PCR reads into MiXCR, producing one record per CDR3 protein. The table lists about 36,000 distinct CDR3 sequences, around a sixth of them singletons, with roughly 7.3% in the top ten. Study observations and caveats: One cell's worth of spiked Jurkat TCR RNA was reportedly detectable among 970,000 or so naive cells. Effector cells had over 99% of their molecules in clones above 20 RNA copies, while naive cells had under 1%. Highly expanded clone sizes could end up underestimated if a barcode were shared by identical TCR molecules.

Based on a CD8+CD4-CCR7+CD45RA+ profile, naive CD8 T cells were sorted. The sequence was obtained from a human donor in good health. Some libraries in this study had Jurkat cell RNA spiked in. What was sequenced was naive CD8+ T cells from blood, with Jurkat cell RNA spiked in. The subset is: FACS-sorted CD8+CD4-CCR7+CD45RA+ naive T cells.

CDR3 loop: CSAVGDSPYEQYF. The CDR3, as DNA: TGCAGTGCTGTTGGGGATAGCCCCTACGAGCAGTACTTC. V and J are TRBV20-1 and TRBJ2-7; the D is unclear. CDR3 length: 13 amino acids. Trimming took 5 bases from V and 2 from J, leaving 13 bases between them. Germline V gene sequence: CDR1 DFQATT, CDR2 SNEGSKA (reference sequence).